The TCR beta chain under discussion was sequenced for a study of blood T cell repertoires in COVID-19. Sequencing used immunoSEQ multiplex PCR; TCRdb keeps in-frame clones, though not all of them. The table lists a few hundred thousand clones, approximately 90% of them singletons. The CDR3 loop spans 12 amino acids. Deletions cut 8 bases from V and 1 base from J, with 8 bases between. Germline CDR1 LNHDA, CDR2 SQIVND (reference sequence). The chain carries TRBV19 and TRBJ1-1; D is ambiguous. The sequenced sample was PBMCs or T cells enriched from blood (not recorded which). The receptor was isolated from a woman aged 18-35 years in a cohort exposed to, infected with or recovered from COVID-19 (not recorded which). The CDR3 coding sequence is TGTGCCAGTGTTACAAGGAACACTGAAGCTTTCTTT. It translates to CASVTRNTEAFF.